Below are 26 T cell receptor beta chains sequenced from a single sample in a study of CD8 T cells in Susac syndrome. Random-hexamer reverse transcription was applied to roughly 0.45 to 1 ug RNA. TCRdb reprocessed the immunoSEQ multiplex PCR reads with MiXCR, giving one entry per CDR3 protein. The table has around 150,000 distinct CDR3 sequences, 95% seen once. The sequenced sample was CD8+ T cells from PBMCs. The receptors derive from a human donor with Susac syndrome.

The CDR3 here is CASSSGPSDTEAFF. CDR3 sequence (DNA): TGTGCCAGCAGTTCGGGGCCTTCGGACACTGAAGCTTTCTTT. The V and J genes are TRBV7-9 and TRBJ1-1, with TRBD1 as a possible D gene (5 bases). Trimming stripped 6 bases from V and 3 bases from J, with 14 bases between. There are 14 residues in the CDR3. Germline CDR1 reads SEHNR; CDR2 reads FQNEAQ (reference sequence).

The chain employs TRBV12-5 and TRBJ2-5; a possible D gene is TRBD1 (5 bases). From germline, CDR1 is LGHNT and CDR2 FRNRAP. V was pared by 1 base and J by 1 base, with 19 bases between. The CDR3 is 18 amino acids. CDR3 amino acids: CASGLGLMWWGRQETQYF. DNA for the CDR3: TGTGCTAGTGGTTTGGGGTTGATGTGGTGGGGCCGCCAAGAGACCCAGTACTTC.

The CDR3 nucleotides read TGCGCCAGCGGGGACGGATTAAAGAACACTGAAGCTTTCTTT. This codes for CASGDGLKNTEAFF. This rearrangement joins TRBV4-1 to TRBJ1-1, with TRBD1 as a possible D gene (5 bases). The V end lost 8 bases, the J end lost 1 base, and 14 bases lay between the germline ends. CDR1 MGHRA and CDR2 YSYEKL come from the germline V gene. The CDR3 contains 14 residues.

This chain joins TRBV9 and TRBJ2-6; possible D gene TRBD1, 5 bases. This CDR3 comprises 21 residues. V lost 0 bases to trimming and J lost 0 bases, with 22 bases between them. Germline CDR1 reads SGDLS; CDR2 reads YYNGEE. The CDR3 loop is CASSVAVGQGKTDSGANVLTF. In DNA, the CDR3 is TGTGCCAGCAGCGTAGCAGTGGGGCAGGGTAAGACAGACTCTGGGGCCAACGTCCTGACTTTC.

CDR3 region: CSVLGQSEAFF. CDR3 nucleotide sequence: TGCAGCGTGCTCGGACAGAGCGAAGCTTTCTTT. This chain connects TRBV29-1 to TRBJ1-1, with a tentative D call TRBD1 (6 bases). V was clipped by 6 bases and J by 8 bases, with 13 bases between them. CDR3 length equals 11 residues. The germline gives CDR1 SQVTM, CDR2 ANQGSEA.

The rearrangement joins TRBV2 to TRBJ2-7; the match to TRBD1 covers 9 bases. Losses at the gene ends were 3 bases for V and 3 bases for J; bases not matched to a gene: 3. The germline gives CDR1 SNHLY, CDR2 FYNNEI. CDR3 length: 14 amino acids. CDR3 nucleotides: TGTGCCAGCAGTGAGGGACAGGGCCTCTACGAGCAGTACTTC. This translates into CASSEGQGLYEQYF.

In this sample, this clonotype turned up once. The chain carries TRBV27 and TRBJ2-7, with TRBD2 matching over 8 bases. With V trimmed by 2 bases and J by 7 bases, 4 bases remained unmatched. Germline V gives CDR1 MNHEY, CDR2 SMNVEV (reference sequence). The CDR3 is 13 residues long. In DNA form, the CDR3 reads TGTGCCAGCAGTTTAGCGGGAGGCGAGGAGCAGTACTTC. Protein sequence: CASSLAGGEEQYF.

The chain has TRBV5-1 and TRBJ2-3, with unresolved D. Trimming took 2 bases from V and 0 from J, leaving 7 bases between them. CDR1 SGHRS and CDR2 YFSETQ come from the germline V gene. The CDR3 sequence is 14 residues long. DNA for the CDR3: TGCGCCAGCAGCTTCGAGACTAGCACAGATACGCAGTATTTT. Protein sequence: CASSFETSTDTQYF.

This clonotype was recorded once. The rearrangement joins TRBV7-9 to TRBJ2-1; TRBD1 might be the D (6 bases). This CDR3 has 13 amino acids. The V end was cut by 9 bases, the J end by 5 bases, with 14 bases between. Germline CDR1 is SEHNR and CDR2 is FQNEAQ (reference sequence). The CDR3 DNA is TGTGCCAGGGATGGGGGCGGGCACAATGAGCAGTTCTTC. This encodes CARDGGGHNEQFF.

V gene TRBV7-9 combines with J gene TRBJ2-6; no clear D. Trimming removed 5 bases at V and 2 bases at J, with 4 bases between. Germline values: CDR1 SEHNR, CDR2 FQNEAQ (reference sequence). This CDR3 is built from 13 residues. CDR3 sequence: CASSPPGANVLTF. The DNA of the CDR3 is TGTGCCAGCAGCCCCCCTGGGGCCAACGTCCTGACTTTC. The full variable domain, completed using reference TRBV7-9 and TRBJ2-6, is DTGVSQNPRHKITKRGQNVTFRCDPISEHNRLYWYRQTLGQGPEFLTYFQNEAQLEKSRLLSDRFSAERPKGSFSTLEIQRTEQGDSAMYLCASSPPGANVLTFGAGSRLTVL.

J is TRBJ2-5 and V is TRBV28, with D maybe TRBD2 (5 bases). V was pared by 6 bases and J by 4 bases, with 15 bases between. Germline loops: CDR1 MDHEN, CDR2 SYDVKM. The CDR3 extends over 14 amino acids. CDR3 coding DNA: TGTGCCAGCAGCCCTGTTGGGAGTGTAGAGACCCAGTACTTC. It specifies CASSPVGSVETQYF.

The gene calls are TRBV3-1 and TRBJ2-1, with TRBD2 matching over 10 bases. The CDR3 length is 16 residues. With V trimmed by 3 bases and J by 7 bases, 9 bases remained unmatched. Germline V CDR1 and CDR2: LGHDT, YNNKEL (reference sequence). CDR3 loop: CASSHPASGRKNEQFF. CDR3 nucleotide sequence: TGTGCCAGCAGCCATCCGGCTAGCGGGAGAAAAAATGAGCAGTTCTTC.

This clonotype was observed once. CDR3 nucleotides: TGTGCCAGCAGCTCGACAGCCGCTACCTCCTACGAGCAGTACTTC. Protein product: CASSSTAATSYEQYF. This chain joins TRBV2 and TRBJ2-7, with a weak D call TRBD1 (5 bases). V was cut by 6 bases and J by 0 bases, with 15 bases left in between. The CDR3 runs 15 residues. Per germline, CDR1 SNHLY and CDR2 FYNNEI.

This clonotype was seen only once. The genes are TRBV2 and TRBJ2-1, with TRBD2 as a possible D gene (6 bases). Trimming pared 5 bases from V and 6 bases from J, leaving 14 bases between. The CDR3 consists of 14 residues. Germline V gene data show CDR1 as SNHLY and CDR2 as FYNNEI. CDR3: CASSREVDANEQFF. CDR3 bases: TGTGCCAGCAGTAGGGAGGTTGATGCCAATGAGCAGTTCTTC.

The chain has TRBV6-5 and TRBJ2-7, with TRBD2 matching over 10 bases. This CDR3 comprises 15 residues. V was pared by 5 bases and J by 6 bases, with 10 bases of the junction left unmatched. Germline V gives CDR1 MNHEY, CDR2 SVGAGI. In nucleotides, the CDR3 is TGTGCCAGCAGTATTATAGCGGGAGGAGTCAGCGAGCAGTACTTC. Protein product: CASSIIAGGVSEQYF.

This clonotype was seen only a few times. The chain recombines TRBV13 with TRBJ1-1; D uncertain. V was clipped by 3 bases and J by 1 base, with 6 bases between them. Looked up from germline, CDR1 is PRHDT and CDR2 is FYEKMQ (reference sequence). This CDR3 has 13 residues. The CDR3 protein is CASSFQGNTEAFF. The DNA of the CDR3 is TGTGCCAGCAGCTTTCAAGGGAACACTGAAGCTTTCTTT.

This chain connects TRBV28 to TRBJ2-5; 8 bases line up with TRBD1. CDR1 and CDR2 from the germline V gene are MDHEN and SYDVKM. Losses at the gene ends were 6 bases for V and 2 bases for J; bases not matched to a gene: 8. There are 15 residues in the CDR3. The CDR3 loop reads CASRPGTGRQETQYF. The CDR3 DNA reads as TGTGCCAGCAGACCCGGGACAGGTCGACAAGAGACCCAGTACTTC.

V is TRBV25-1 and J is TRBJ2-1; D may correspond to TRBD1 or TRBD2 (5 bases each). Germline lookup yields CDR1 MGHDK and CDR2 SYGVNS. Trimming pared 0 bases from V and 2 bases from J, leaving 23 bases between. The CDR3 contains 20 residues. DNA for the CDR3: TGTGCCAGCAGTGAATATTTCCTGAACCGCCGGGACCAACCCTACAATGAGCAGTTCTTC. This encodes CASSEYFLNRRDQPYNEQFF. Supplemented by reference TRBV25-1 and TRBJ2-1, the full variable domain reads EADIYQTPRYLVIGTGKKITLECSQTMGHDKMYWYQQDPGMELHLIHYSYGVNSTEKGDLSSESTVSRIRTEHFPLTLESARPSHTSQYLCASSEYFLNRRDQPYNEQFFGPGTRLTVL.

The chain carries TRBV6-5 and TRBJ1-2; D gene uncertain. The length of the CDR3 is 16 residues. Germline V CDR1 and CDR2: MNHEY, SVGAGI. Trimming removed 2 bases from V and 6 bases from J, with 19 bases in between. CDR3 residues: CASSYAPDTETHGYTF. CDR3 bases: TGTGCCAGCAGTTACGCCCCCGACACTGAGACCCATGGCTACACCTTC.

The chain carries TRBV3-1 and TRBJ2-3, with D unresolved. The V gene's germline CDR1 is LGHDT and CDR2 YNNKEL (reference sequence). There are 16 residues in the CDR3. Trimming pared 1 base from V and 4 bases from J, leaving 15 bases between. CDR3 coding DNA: TGTGCCAGCAGCCAAGTAGAATGGGAAGGACCAGATACGCAGTATTTT. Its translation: CASSQVEWEGPDTQYF.

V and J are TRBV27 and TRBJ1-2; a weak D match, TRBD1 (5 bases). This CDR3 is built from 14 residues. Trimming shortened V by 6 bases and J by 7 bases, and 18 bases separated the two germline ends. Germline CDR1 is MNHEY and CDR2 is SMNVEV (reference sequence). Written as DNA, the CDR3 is TGTGCCAGCAGGGGACTCGACGGAGCCCCTGGCTACACCTTC. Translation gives CASRGLDGAPGYTF.

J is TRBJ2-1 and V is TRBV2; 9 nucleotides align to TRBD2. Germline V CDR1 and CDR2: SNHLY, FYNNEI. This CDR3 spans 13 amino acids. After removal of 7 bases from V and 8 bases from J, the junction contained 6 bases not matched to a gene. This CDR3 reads CASMGLATDEQFF. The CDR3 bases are TGTGCCAGCATGGGACTAGCAACGGATGAGCAGTTCTTC. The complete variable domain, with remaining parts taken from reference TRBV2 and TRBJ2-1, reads EPEVTQTPSHQVTQMGQEVILRCVPISNHLYFYWYRQILGQKVEFLVSFYNNEISEKSEIFDDQFSVERPDGSNFTLKIRSTKLEDSAMYFCASMGLATDEQFFGPGTRLTVL.

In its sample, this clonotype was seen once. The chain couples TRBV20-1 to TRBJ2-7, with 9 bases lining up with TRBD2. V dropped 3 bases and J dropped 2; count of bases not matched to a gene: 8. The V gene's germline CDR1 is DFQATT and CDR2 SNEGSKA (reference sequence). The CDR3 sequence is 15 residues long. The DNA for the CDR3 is TGCAGTGCTAGTGCAACTAGCGGGCCAACCTACGAGCAGTACTTC. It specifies CSASATSGPTYEQYF.

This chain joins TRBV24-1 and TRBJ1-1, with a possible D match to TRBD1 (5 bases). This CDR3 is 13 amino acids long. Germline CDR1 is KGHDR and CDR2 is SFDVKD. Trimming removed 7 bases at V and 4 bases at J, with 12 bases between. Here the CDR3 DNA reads TGTGCCACCAGCCAGGGTGAAGGCACTGAAGCTTTCTTT. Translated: CATSQGEGTEAFF.

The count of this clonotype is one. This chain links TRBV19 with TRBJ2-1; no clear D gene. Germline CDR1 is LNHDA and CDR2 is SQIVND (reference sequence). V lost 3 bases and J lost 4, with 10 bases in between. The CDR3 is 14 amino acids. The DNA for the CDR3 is TGTGCCAGTAGTATTCCGGACCGATACAATGAGCAGTTCTTC. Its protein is CASSIPDRYNEQFF.

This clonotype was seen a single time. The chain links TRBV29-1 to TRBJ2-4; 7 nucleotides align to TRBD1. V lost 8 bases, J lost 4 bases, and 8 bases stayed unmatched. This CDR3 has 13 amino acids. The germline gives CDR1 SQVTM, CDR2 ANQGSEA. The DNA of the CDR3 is TGCAGCCTCTTGACAGGGCCTAAAAACATTCAGTACTTC. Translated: CSLLTGPKNIQYF.